The source of this TCR beta chain is a study of OX40 agonist ivuxolimab in advanced cancers. Across the study: Those treated in dose escalation had hepatocellular carcinoma, melanoma, renal cell cancer or head and neck cancer.

The CDR3 is 15 amino acids. V dropped 0 bases and J dropped 1; count of bases not matched to a gene: 1. The germline gives CDR1 SGHNT, CDR2 YYREEE (reference sequence). Assay: immunoSEQ multiplex PCR; the TCRdb copy retains only in-frame clones and omits some. Here the sample spans 50,000 to 75,000 clones, roughly three quarters being singletons. The sequencing used CD4+ or CD8+ T cells sorted from blood, collected in a trial of the OX40 agonist ivuxolimab. The TCR sequence derives from an adult with an advanced solid tumor such as melanoma, head and neck, liver or kidney cancer. V and J are TRBV5-4 and TRBJ1-1; 9 bases line up with TRBD1. CDR3 sequence reads: CASSLGDRENTEAFF. The CDR3 DNA sequence: TGTGCCAGCAGCTTGGGGGACAGGGAGAACACTGAAGCTTTCTTT.